Sequencing of this T cell receptor (beta chain) was carried out in a study of cytomegalovirus exposure and HLA in healthy donors. V lost 3 bases and J 5 bases, leaving 13 bases between the germline ends. Germline values: CDR1 MGHRA, CDR2 YSYEKL. This CDR3 region has 14 residues. Sequenced by immunoSEQ multiplex PCR; TCRdb stores in-frame clones only, minus some. The sample has fewer than 400,000 clones; 80% to 90% are singletons. Sequencing input: PBMCs. J is TRBJ2-5 and V is TRBV4-1, with D possibly TRBD1 on 5 matching bases. The TCR originated in a woman aged 18-29 years in good health and CMV-seronegative. CDR3 residues: CASSQQGMGETQYF. The CDR3 nucleotides are TGCGCCAGCAGCCAGCAGGGCATGGGGGAGACCCAGTACTTC.